The subject of this entry is one T cell receptor beta chain. Its matching antigen is unknown. An end of the junction does not agree with germline; a read error may underlie this. The data stem from a study of T cell responses to AZD1222 COVID-19 vaccine. Study findings and constraints: In all cases, repertoires were sampled only after the peak T cell response. The donor group comprised mostly white British people and more females; the analysis possibly underestimated clonal diversity.

The CDR3 totals 12 residues. Looked up from germline, CDR1 is MGHRA and CDR2 is YSYEKL. This table comes from immunoSEQ multiplex PCR, and its TCRdb copy is limited to in-frame clones, with some not included. In the table there are about 62,000 clones, 76% of which are singletons. The sample was peripheral blood, taken on day 0 of AZD1222 vaccination. The chain carries TRBV4-1 and TRBJ2-1, with D unresolved. The TCR comes from an adult in good health. The CDR3 is CASGQLNNEQFF. The CDR3 nucleotides read TGCGCCAGCGGCCAACTTAACAATGAGCAGTTCTTC.